The count of the clone carrying this T cell receptor beta chain is one. Other DNA sequences in this specimen translate into the identical CDR3. These data belong to a study of shared clonotypes between healthy human individuals. Germline V gene lookup returns CDR1 MNHEY and CDR2 SVGAGI. The CDR3 contains 13 residues. V gave up 2 bases and J gave up 2 bases, with 4 bases separating them. Naive-designated CD8 cells lacked CD45RO, were positively enriched for CCR7, and omitted terminally differentiated effector memory CD45RA+ cells. Sequencing was performed with immunoSEQ multiplex PCR; in TCRdb, only in-frame clones are kept and a portion is missing. The profile shows some 2.1 million clones, about 95% of them singletons.

This TCR was recovered from a young man in good health. The genes are TRBV6-5 and TRBJ1-5; D uncertain. Sample: naive CD8+ T cells sorted from blood. The DNA of the CDR3 is TGTGCCAGCAGTTACGACGGCAATCAGCCCCAGCATTTT. The encoded protein is CASSYDGNQPQHF.